The 2 T cell receptor beta chains given below trace back to one sample, sequenced in a study of blood T cell repertoires in COVID-19. This table comes from immunoSEQ multiplex PCR, and its TCRdb copy is limited to in-frame clones, with some not included. The sample holds 150,000 or so clones, about four fifths seen once. Sequencing used PBMCs or T cells enriched from blood (not recorded which). These receptors were taken from a man in his fifties or sixties who had recovered from COVID-19.

This chain joins TRBV7-9 and TRBJ2-7, with 12 nucleotides matching TRBD1. V gave up 0 bases and J gave up 6 bases; unmatched junction bases: 6. CDR3 length: 16 amino acids. Per the germline V gene, CDR1 is SEHNR and CDR2 is FQNEAQ (reference sequence). The CDR3 region is CASSLALGTGGSEQYF. The CDR3, as DNA: TGTGCCAGCAGCTTAGCTCTCGGGACAGGGGGCTCCGAGCAGTACTTC.

This sequence joins TRBV3-1 (or the pseudogene TRBV3-2) and TRBJ2-1; 7 bases fit TRBD1. Trimming cost V 0 bases and J 9 bases; bases outside gene matches: 14. In germline, CDR1 is LGHDT, CDR2 YNNKEL (reference sequence). This CDR3 is 17 amino acids long. The CDR3 here is CASSQDRGRGSQGEQFF. The CDR3 DNA reads TGTGCCAGCAGCCAAGATCGAGGCAGGGGGAGCCAGGGTGAGCAGTTCTTC.